Here is one T cell receptor (beta chain) with its context. Its recognized antigen is unknown. Nothing much larger sits one base from this clone, and base qualities are not available. The sample is drawn from a study of blood T cell repertoires in COVID-19 (dated by TCRdb to about 2020). As for the study more broadly: Samples covering the acute and convalescent phases of COVID-19 were provided by collaborators in the United States, Italy and Spain. Subjects who had been exposed to COVID-19, were actively infected with it, or had recovered from it provided the deeply sampled blood TCRbeta repertoires that made up the dataset. A de-identified subject ID, COVID-19 status, age in years and sex were almost always included in the sample metadata. The repertoires were released in a freely available public database meant as a resource for research on the immune response to SARS-CoV-2. Where HLA class I and class II types were available, the types were taken from metadata supplied by the sample provider, not from assay-based typing. The prospective study material was composed of cDNA or gDNA derived from T cells, B-cell-depleted T cells, or PBMCs. The samples were drawn from two sources: the first 160 participants of the ongoing ImmuneRACE study, and fewer than 1,500 subjects contributed by 6 global collaborators.

There are 15 amino acids in the CDR3, from cysteine to phenylalanine inclusive. The kept DNA is CDR3 alone, 45 bases in frame from the first base. The trim is 0 bases for V and 3 bases for J, with a gap of 12 bases between the germline ends. The germline V gene yields SGHRS for CDR1 and YFSETQ for CDR2. TCRbeta CDR3 regions were amplified from genomic DNA by means of the immunoSEQ Assay, a bias-controlled multiplex PCR. Per the original workflow: Within the assay, amplification of reference gene primers was used to estimate how many nucleated cells each sample contained. To quantify the absolute abundance of each unique TCRbeta CDR3 rearrangement, sequence reads were collapsed and filtered. For each sample, productive Simpson clonality was calculated as the square root of Simpson's diversity index over productive rearrangements. TCRdb stores this immuneACCESS table with in-frame sequences only. Part of the clones is absent; in the studies checked, under half of the shortfall reflects unresolved V genes, and no reason is known for the rest. The V and J calls and clone size come from that table; D and trimming were worked out from the DNA. The sample data list around 140,000 clones, and roughly 83% of these were observed just once. Of the sample, about 17% is held by the ten largest clones.

The study at large found these results: The quantity of clinical and demographic metadata differed by source and by participant and was supplied without curation.

Whole blood was collected in K2EDTA tubes by collaborating institutions according to the institutions' own protocols. Collaborator samples were shipped for TCRbeta analysis as frozen whole blood, isolated PBMCs, or DNA extracted from either sample type. The sequence derives from an elderly woman with acute or convalescent COVID-19. This chain joins TRBV5-1 to TRBJ2-5; possibly the D gene is TRBD2, per 6 matching bases. Source material: peripheral blood. The CDR3 region: CASSLALIAEETQYF. The DNA reads as follows: TGCGCCAGCAGCTTGGCCCTGATAGCGGAAGAGACCCAGTACTTC.